These 29 T cell receptor beta chains came from one sample sequenced in a study of blood T cells in healthy people across ages. Alongside a J-beta primer mix, a sample-barcoded 5' primer served in a second PCR lasting roughly 6 to 12 cycles. MiXCR, run by TCRdb on the 5' RACE reads, gives a single entry per CDR3 protein. The table includes some 1.4 million distinct CDR3 sequences, around 39% detected once. Sequenced sample: blood. The receptors were sampled from a young woman in good health.

This clonotype has just a few counts. CDR3 DNA: TGTGCCAGCACGACACGGAGCGAATCCAAAAACATTCAGTACTTC. Its translation: CASTTRSESKNIQYF. The chain joins TRBV2 to TRBJ2-4; D is ambiguous. V was pared by 7 bases and J by 2 bases, with 15 bases between. The CDR3 extends over 15 amino acids. Germline-derived CDR1 and CDR2 are SNHLY and FYNNEI.

This clonotype was seen a handful of times. The chain uses TRBV20-1 and TRBJ1-6; D ambiguous. V lost 1 base to trimming and J lost 7 bases, with 14 bases between them. This CDR3 has 15 residues. CDR1 and CDR2 (germline): DFQATT, SNEGSKA (reference sequence). The CDR3 DNA is TGCAGTGCTAGAGGGCCAGAAGGATACAATTCACCCCTCCACTTT. This encodes CSARGPEGYNSPLHF.

The chain is built from TRBV28 and TRBJ1-5; D call uncertain. The CDR3 has 13 residues. The germline V gene encodes CDR1 MDHEN and CDR2 SYDVKM. V gave up 6 bases and J gave up 7 bases, with 13 bases separating them. Here the CDR3 DNA reads TGTGCCAGCAGGGGTTGGGGTGGGCAGCCCCAGCATTTT. Its protein is CASRGWGGQPQHF.

This clonotype was seen ten or more times. V gene TRBV27 combines with J gene TRBJ2-7, with 7 nucleotides matching TRBD1. The J segment lost 2 bases and the V segment lost 4 bases, leaving 5 bases of the junction unmatched. The CDR3 consists of 14 residues. Germline V lookup: CDR1 MNHEY, CDR2 SMNVEV (reference sequence). The CDR3 DNA follows: TGTGCCAGCAGTTCCGCAGGGGGACCCTACGAGCAGTACTTC. Its protein product is CASSSAGGPYEQYF.

This clonotype appeared a few times. The rearrangement joins TRBV6-2 or TRBV6-3 to TRBJ2-3; 12 positions agree with TRBD2. V gave up 2 bases and J gave up 0 bases; unmatched junction bases: 9. Germline V gene data show CDR1 as MNHEY and CDR2 as SVGEGT. This CDR3 spans 19 amino acids. CDR3 in amino acids: CASSYDSSGTSGSTDTQYF. CDR3 sequence (DNA): TGTGCCAGCAGTTACGACAGTTCCGGGACTAGCGGGAGCACAGATACGCAGTATTTT.

This clonotype was seen many times. The J gene is TRBJ2-7, the V gene TRBV20-1; D is possibly TRBD1 (6 bases). Trimming shortened V by 1 base and J by 7 bases, and 11 bases separated the two germline ends. This CDR3 is built from 12 residues. CDR1 and CDR2 (germline): DFQATT, SNEGSKA (reference sequence). CDR3 amino acids: CSARVAGDEQYF. The CDR3 DNA reads as TGCAGTGCTAGAGTGGCAGGGGATGAGCAGTACTTC.

The rearrangement joins TRBV2 to TRBJ2-3; D is perhaps TRBD1 (7 bases). Germline CDR1 and CDR2: SNHLY and FYNNEI. The CDR3 sequence is 13 residues long. Deletions cut 8 bases from V and 2 bases from J, with 11 bases between. CDR3 protein: CASQGGPTDTQYF. In nucleotides, the CDR3 is TGTGCCAGCCAGGGGGGACCCACAGATACGCAGTATTTT.

Here the CDR3 DNA reads TGCGCCAGCAGCTTGGCCATATCTATTCACGAGCAGTACTTC. Protein product: CASSLAISIHEQYF. The chain carries TRBV5-1 and TRBJ2-5; no clear D. The DNA matches TRBJ2-7 better at its end, which makes the J call doubtful. CDR1 is SGHRS, CDR2 YFSETQ, per germline. The CDR3 is 14 amino acids.

The chain couples TRBV7-3 to TRBJ1-3; D is undetermined. Trimming removed 2 bases from V and 0 bases from J, with 17 bases in between. The CDR3 contains 18 residues. The V gene's germline CDR1 is SGHTA and CDR2 FQGTGA. In DNA form, the CDR3 reads TGTGCCAGCAGCTTAGGTCTGGGCCCGTGGGTCTCTGGAAACACCATATATTTT. The encoded protein is CASSLGLGPWVSGNTIYF.

The chain joins TRBV5-4 to TRBJ2-3; maybe TRBD2 (6 bases). Trimming left V 0 bases short and J 4 bases short, with 15 bases between. The CDR3 is 16 amino acids. Germline V gene lookup returns CDR1 SGHNT and CDR2 YYREEE (reference sequence). CDR3 sequence: CASSLAVGTSPDTQYF. The CDR3 DNA reads TGTGCCAGCAGCTTGGCGGTCGGGACTTCCCCAGATACGCAGTATTTT.

V usage is TRBV3-1 and J usage is TRBJ1-6, with TRBD1 matching 7 bases. Germline CDR1 and CDR2: LGHDT and YNNKEL (reference sequence). Trimming took 0 bases from V and 9 from J; bases not matched to a gene: 2. This CDR3 comprises 14 residues. The CDR3: CASSQETGSSPLHF. CDR3 coding DNA: TGTGCCAGCAGCCAAGAGACAGGGAGTTCACCCCTCCACTTT.

The table lists this clonotype with a few counts. This rearrangement joins TRBV7-9 to TRBJ1-6, with TRBD1 matching over 8 bases. The CDR3 is 14 amino acids. Losses at the gene ends were 5 bases for V and 7 bases for J; bases not matched to a gene: 4. Germline V lookup: CDR1 SEHNR, CDR2 FQNEAQ (reference sequence). DNA for the CDR3: TGTGCCAGCAGCAATCGACAGGGGAATTCACCCCTCCACTTT. Translation gives CASSNRQGNSPLHF.

This sequence joins TRBV28 and TRBJ2-5, with a tentative D call TRBD2 (5 bases). Germline CDR1 MDHEN, CDR2 SYDVKM. Trimming removed 3 bases from V and 2 bases from J, with 7 bases in between. The CDR3 has 13 amino acids. The CDR3 region has the DNA TGTGCCAGCAGTTTTGACTATCAAGAGACCCAGTACTTC. This gives the protein CASSFDYQETQYF.

The chain carries TRBV7-3 and TRBJ1-2; TRBD1 might be the D (5 bases). V dropped 4 bases and J dropped 2 bases, with 20 bases sitting between them. Germline V lookup: CDR1 SGHTA, CDR2 FQGTGA. The CDR3 has 17 residues. CDR3 nucleotide sequence: TGTGCCAGCAGCTCAGCCGGGACCGACGGAAGAAACTATGGCTACACCTTC. Its protein is CASSSAGTDGRNYGYTF.

The chain is built from TRBV5-1 and TRBJ1-1; no clear D gene. The CDR3 has 16 amino acids. CDR1 SGHRS and CDR2 YFSETQ come from the germline V gene. Trimming took 4 bases from V and 0 from J, leaving 16 bases between them. CDR3 nucleotides: TGCGCCAGCAGCCCGACGGCCTGGGCAGTGAACACTGAAGCTTTCTTT. Amino acids: CASSPTAWAVNTEAFF.

The chain is built from TRBV12-3 or TRBV12-4 and TRBJ2-7; 14 bases agree with TRBD2. The CDR3 sequence is 16 residues long. V shed 3 bases, J shed 6 bases, and the junction held 7 bases outside the gene matches. The CDR3 coding sequence is TGTGCCAGCAGTTTTCCGGGACTAGCGGGAGTAGGCGAGCAGTACTTC. Translated, it gives CASSFPGLAGVGEQYF.

This clonotype was observed once. It is unclear where the CDR3 begins or ends on the DNA, so no DNA is shown, and the CDR3 is as TCRdb lists it. The chain couples TRBV29-1 to TRBJ2-5; the table gives TRBD2 as D, unverified against the DNA. The CDR3 length is 10 residues, termini included. Germline CDR1 reads SQVTM; CDR2 reads ANQGSEA. The CDR3 spells CSVASGSWYF.

The CDR3 region has the DNA TGTGCCAGCAGCTTAGCGCGGCACACAGATACGCAGTATTTT. Translation: CASSLARHTDTQYF. The chain has TRBV7-2 and TRBJ2-3; D is uncertain. The CDR3 sequence is 14 residues long. The V end was cut by 0 bases, the J end by 2 bases, with 6 bases between. The germline V gene encodes CDR1 SGHTA and CDR2 FQGNSA.

CDR3 residues: CASRTRRKTQYF. CDR3 DNA sequence: TGCGCCAGCCGGACGCGTCGTAAAACCCAGTACTTC. The rearrangement uses TRBV5-1 and TRBJ2-5; unclear D gene. The CDR3 length is 12 residues. From germline, CDR1 is SGHRS and CDR2 YFSETQ. V lost 7 bases, J lost 8 bases, and 15 bases lay in between. The full variable domain, in which reference TRBV5-1 and TRBJ2-5 provide the parts outside the CDR3, is KAGVTQTPRYLIKTRGQQVTLSCSPISGHRSVSWYQQTPGQGLQFLFEYFSETQRNKGNFPGRFSGRQFSNSRSEMNVSTLELGDSALYLCASRTRRKTQYFGPGTRLLVL.

The V gene is TRBV29-1, the J gene TRBJ1-2, with D maybe TRBD1 (6 bases). The CDR3 runs to 12 residues. Germline CDR1 SQVTM, CDR2 ANQGSEA. Between the trimmed V and J ends, which lost 8 bases and 3 bases, there was a span of 13 bases. The CDR3 DNA reads TGCAGCTGGGTCGGGGGCGACTATGGCTACACCTTC. Protein: CSWVGGDYGYTF.

In this sample, this clonotype turned up a few times. This sequence joins TRBV10-3 and TRBJ1-1, with 7 positions matching TRBD1. Germline assignment: CDR1 ENHRY and CDR2 SYGVKD. V lost 1 base, J lost 5 bases, and 4 bases stayed unmatched. The CDR3 length is 14 residues. The DNA of the CDR3 is TGTGCCATCAGTGAGTACAGGGGTTCGACTGAAGCTTTCTTT. Protein: CAISEYRGSTEAFF.

J is TRBJ2-3 and V is TRBV4-2; tentatively, D is TRBD2 (6 bases). CDR1 LGHNA and CDR2 YNFKEQ come from the germline V gene. The CDR3 contains 15 residues. V gave up 2 bases and J gave up 3 bases, with 12 bases separating them. CDR3 DNA: TGTGCCAGCAGCCAAACGACGGAGGGGACAGATACGCAGTATTTT. Protein sequence: CASSQTTEGTDTQYF.

This clonotype has just a few counts. The chain carries TRBV12-3 or TRBV12-4 and TRBJ2-3; D remains unclear. The V end was cut by 8 bases, the J end by 6 bases, with 12 bases between. The CDR3 spans 12 residues. The CDR3 reads CASRPYGDTQYF. CDR3 DNA: TGTGCCAGCCGCCCTTACGGGGATACGCAGTATTTT.

This clonotype has just a few counts. This chain links TRBV7-2 with TRBJ2-3; D unresolved. There are 15 residues in the CDR3. The germline V gene has CDR1 SGHTA and CDR2 FQGNSA. Trimming pared 1 base from V and 0 bases from J, leaving 8 bases between. The CDR3 sequence is CASSLVLISTDTQYF. Written as DNA, the CDR3 is TGTGCCAGCAGCTTAGTGTTGATTAGCACAGATACGCAGTATTTT.

The gene calls are TRBV2 and TRBJ1-5; D is unclear. V was pared by 7 bases and J by 1 base, with 8 bases between. Germline lookup yields CDR1 SNHLY and CDR2 FYNNEI. This CDR3 contains 13 residues. This CDR3 reads CASTVGSNQPQHF. The DNA for the CDR3 is TGTGCCAGCACGGTGGGAAGCAATCAGCCCCAGCATTTT.

CDR3 amino acids: CASSSPRLGWEQYF. Here the CDR3 DNA reads TGTGCCAGCAGCTCGCCCCGCCTCGGATGGGAGCAGTACTTC. The rearrangement joins TRBV7-2 to TRBJ2-5, with D tentatively TRBD2 (5 bases). Germline V gene sequence: CDR1 SGHTA, CDR2 FQGNSA. The CDR3 loop spans 14 amino acids. The ends were cut back, 4 bases at V and 11 bases at J, with 20 bases in the middle.

This clonotype was found a few times. This chain connects TRBV2 to TRBJ2-4, with TRBD2 as a possible D gene (5 bases). Deletions cut 5 bases from V and 1 base from J, with 9 bases between. There are 14 residues in the CDR3. CDR1 and CDR2 (germline): SNHLY, FYNNEI. CDR3 residues: CASSTGVAKNIQYF. The CDR3, as DNA: TGTGCCAGCAGTACCGGGGTGGCCAAAAACATTCAGTACTTC.

This clonotype was seen only a few times. The CDR3 DNA follows: TGTGCCAGCAGTACCAGTGTGGGGGCGCGCACTGAAGCTTTCTTT. Translation: CASSTSVGARTEAFF. The chain combines TRBV12-3 or TRBV12-4 with TRBJ1-1; a possible D gene is TRBD1 (6 bases). The CDR3 has 15 residues. V gave up 5 bases and J gave up 4 bases, with 17 bases separating them.

This clonotype was counted between two and nine times. The V and J genes are TRBV27 and TRBJ2-1; 11 bases are shared with TRBD2. Germline V gene sequence: CDR1 MNHEY, CDR2 SMNVEV (reference sequence). The CDR3 sequence is 15 residues long. J gave up 6 bases and V 5 bases, and 6 bases lay outside the gene matches. CDR3 nucleotide sequence: TGTGCCAGCAGTACCATAGCGGGGGGGCTCAATGAGCAGTTCTTC. Its translation: CASSTIAGGLNEQFF.